A single T cell receptor (beta chain) is shown here with its context. The antigen remains undetermined. What was amplified from RNA transcripts were TCR beta CDR3 regions. A set of HTBI primers served as the primers for a first-round RT-PCR of the TCR CDR3. TCRdb fed the multiplex PCR reads into MiXCR, producing one record per CDR3 protein. Of approximately 32,000 distinct CDR3 sequences detected, roughly 50% appear once; the ten largest clones hold 5.5% to 7.5%. This sample is part of a study of T cells in Graves' hyperthyroidism and ophthalmopathy. Sample collection date corresponds to first hyperthyroidism diagnosis, prior to any ophthalmopathy symptoms. Fresh peripheral blood, around 9.3 ml, was the source of the PBMCs. The junction had 12 bases not matched to a gene; V was cut back by 10 bases and J by 4 bases. The CDR3 covers 14 residues. The germline V gene has CDR1 LNHDA and CDR2 SQIVND (reference sequence).

Whole-study results and caveats: Most expanded thyroid clonotypes above 0.001 also appeared in blood.

The TCR originated in a woman aged 45-65 years with Graves' hyperthyroidism that later progressed to Graves' ophthalmopathy. The chain has TRBV19 and TRBJ2-5; 7 positions match TRBD1. The sequenced material came from blood. CDR3 sequence reads: CATRDREWGETQYF. CDR3 DNA: TGTGCCACCCGAGACAGGGAATGGGGAGAGACCCAGTACTTC.